This is a list of T cell receptor beta chains from one sample in a study of T cell repertoires in cytomegalovirus infection. TCRdb passed the reads through MiXCR, listing each CDR3 protein once. The sample has approximately 700,000 distinct CDR3 sequences, under 40% seen once. The sample was PBMCs. The receptors here all came from a human donor in good health (CMV status not recorded). Some clones in this sample may be carry-over from other donors' samples. Each CDR3 is given with its conserved first and last residue. A D gene is named only where the DNA matches it firmly. Only some rows state a clone size, as once, few, many or a class for expanded clones.

clone size,J gene,V gene,CDR3 length,D gene,CDR3 protein,CDR3 DNA
.,TRBJ2-2,TRBV11-1,16,.,CASSSPGSANTGDLFF,TGTGCCAGCAGCTCACCGGGATCGGCGAACACCGGGGATCTGTTTTTT
few,TRBJ2-7,TRBV6-4,13,.,CASSTNIDREQYF,TGTGCCAGCAGCACTAATATAGACAGAGAGCAGTACTTC
.,TRBJ2-1,TRBV28,17,.,CASSFIDSLSSYNEQFF,TGTGCCAGCAGTTTTATAGACAGTTTGAGCTCCTACAATGAGCAGTTCTTC
few,TRBJ2-5,TRBV7-9,15,.,CASSGHRIDGETQYF,TGTGCCAGCAGCGGCCACAGGATTGATGGAGAGACCCAGTACTTC
.,TRBJ1-5,TRBV12-3/TRBV12-4,15,TRBD1,CASSNTGGGNQPQHF,TGTGCCAGCAGTAATACAGGGGGCGGCAATCAGCCCCAGCATTTT
many,TRBJ1-6,TRBV7-2,15,.,CASSLAQGFNSPLHF,TGTGCCAGCAGCTTAGCGCAGGGCTTCAATTCACCCCTCCACTTT
.,TRBJ2-1,TRBV28,13,.,CASAPTGTGEQFF,TGTGCCAGCGCTCCGACAGGGACTGGTGAGCAGTTCTTC
few,TRBJ2-3,TRBV7-9,15,.,CASSLGQAVTDTQYF,TGTGCCAGCAGCTTAGGACAGGCCGTCACAGATACGCAGTATTTT
few,TRBJ1-6,TRBV10-3,14,.,CAIRGFGNNSPLHF,TGTGCCATCAGAGGTTTTGGTAATAATTCACCCCTCCACTTT
.,TRBJ1-1,TRBV14,16,.,CASSQDLEGLRTEAFF,TGTGCCAGCAGCCAAGATCTGGAGGGACTGCGGACTGAAGCTTTCTTT
many,TRBJ2-5,TRBV7-7,15,TRBD1,CASSSNSGTAETQYF,TGTGCTAGCAGCTCCAACTCGGGGACAGCAGAGACCCAGTACTTC
few,TRBJ1-1,TRBV12-3/TRBV12-4,16,.,CASSLLFGHRETEAFF,TGTGCCAGCAGTTTATTATTCGGGCATCGGGAGACTGAAGCTTTCTTT
once,TRBJ2-2,TRBV19,15,TRBD1,CASSLGQGYPGELFF,TGTGCCAGTAGTCTTGGACAGGGGTACCCCGGGGAGCTGTTTTTT
few,TRBJ1-2,TRBV28,15,.,CASSFPAASNYGYTF,TGTGCCAGCAGTTTCCCGGCAGCCTCTAACTATGGCTACACCTTC
.,TRBJ1-2,TRBV15,12,.,CATSIPWGGYTF,TGTGCCACCAGCATCCCATGGGGCGGCTACACCTTC
.,TRBJ2-1,TRBV7-8,14,TRBD1,CASSHQGVTNEQFF,TGTGCCAGCAGCCACCAGGGGGTGACCAATGAGCAGTTCTTC
.,TRBJ1-1,TRBV6-5,19,.,CASSRNRGGMVSMNTEAFF,TGTGCCAGCAGCCGAAATAGGGGGGGGATGGTGTCCATGAACACTGAAGCTTTCTTT
.,TRBJ1-5,TRBV6-2/TRBV6-3,17,.,CASRGRGRGGSNQPQHF,TGTGCCAGCAGGGGGAGGGGCAGGGGCGGTAGCAATCAGCCCCAGCATTTT
many,TRBJ1-1,TRBV7-2,13,.,CASSLRRNTEAFF,TGTGCCAGCAGCTTAAGGAGGAACACTGAAGCTTTCTTT
few,TRBJ2-5,TRBV6-2/TRBV6-3,15,TRBD2,CASTRGLAGKETQYF,TGTGCCAGCACCAGGGGACTAGCGGGAAAAGAGACCCAGTACTTC
many,TRBJ1-5,TRBV12-3/TRBV12-4,16,.,CASSLRRVGSNQPQHF,TGTGCCAGCAGTTTAAGGAGGGTCGGAAGCAATCAGCCCCAGCATTTT
.,TRBJ2-1,TRBV27,16,TRBD2,CASSLSSGDSYNEQFF,TGTGCCAGCAGTTTAAGCAGCGGGGACTCCTACAATGAGCAGTTCTTC
.,TRBJ1-2,TRBV12-3/TRBV12-4,14,.,CASSFSGGEYGYTF,TGTGCCAGCAGTTTTTCCGGGGGAGAGTATGGCTACACCTTC
.,TRBJ1-6,TRBV6-8,14,.,CASRVRGVGSPLHF,TGTGCCAGCAGGGTCCGGGGGGTTGGTTCACCCCTCCACTTT
few,TRBJ2-7,TRBV6-8,13,.,CASRGGKTYEQYF,TGTGCCAGCAGAGGAGGGAAAACCTACGAGCAGTACTTC